A single sample is the source of the 5 T cell receptor beta chains below, sequenced in a study of PD-1 blockade in classical Hodgkin lymphoma. Each and every patient relapsed after autologous stem cell transplantation, and patients got differing brentuximab vedotin exposure. Researchers report purifying CD4+ T cells from thawed PBMCs by magnetic negative selection. Sequenced by immunoSEQ multiplex PCR; TCRdb stores in-frame clones only, minus some. The table has about 35,000 clones, 90% seen once. The material sequenced was CD4+ T cells from blood, taken at baseline. These receptors were taken from a human donor with classical Hodgkin lymphoma.

The V gene is TRBV5-4, the J gene TRBJ1-1; D may be TRBD1 (6 bases). The CDR3 has 15 residues. Trimming removed 2 bases at V and 0 bases at J, with 11 bases between. The germline V gene has CDR1 SGHNT and CDR2 YYREEE (reference sequence). The chain's CDR3 is CASSLTTGMNTEAFF. CDR3 sequence (DNA): TGTGCCAGCAGCTTAACGACAGGCATGAACACTGAAGCTTTCTTT.

This sequence joins TRBV6-4 and TRBJ2-2; a weak D match, TRBD2 (5 bases). CDR1 and CDR2 (germline): MRHNA, SNTAGT. V shed 6 bases and J shed 4 bases, with 18 bases lying between them. The CDR3 totals 16 residues. The CDR3 sequence is CASRSNSAAVTGELFF. The CDR3 DNA reads as TGTGCCAGCAGGAGCAATAGCGCCGCGGTCACCGGGGAGCTGTTTTTT.

This clone has only one observation. The gene calls are TRBV2 and TRBJ2-3, with 8 bases lining up with TRBD2. The V segment lost 7 bases and the J segment 4 bases; nucleotides outside the gene matches: 10. This CDR3 is built from 15 residues. Germline V gene lookup returns CDR1 SNHLY and CDR2 FYNNEI. CDR3 protein: CASTGERELADTQYF. CDR3 bases: TGTGCCAGCACGGGAGAGCGGGAGTTAGCAGATACGCAGTATTTT. Using reference TRBV2 and TRBJ2-3 for the parts outside the CDR3, the full variable domain is EPEVTQTPSHQVTQMGQEVILRCVPISNHLYFYWYRQILGQKVEFLVSFYNNEISEKSEIFDDQFSVERPDGSNFTLKIRSTKLEDSAMYFCASTGERELADTQYFGPGTRLTVL.

The chain couples TRBV30 to TRBJ2-7, with D tentatively TRBD2 (5 bases). The CDR3 has 16 residues. V was cut by 4 bases and J by 7 bases, with 26 bases left in between. The V gene's germline CDR1 is GTSNPN and CDR2 SVGIG (reference sequence). The CDR3 region is CAWNPNPDWRRGEQYF. CDR3 in DNA: TGTGCCTGGAATCCCAACCCGGACTGGCGCCGGGGTGAGCAGTACTTC.

The chain carries TRBV5-1 and TRBJ1-2, with 9 nucleotides matching TRBD1. The CDR3 has 14 residues. Looked up from germline, CDR1 is SGHRS and CDR2 is YFSETQ. J lost 5 bases, V lost 3 bases, and 5 bases had no gene match. CDR3 protein: CASSWGQGGYGYTF. The CDR3 bases are TGCGCCAGCAGCTGGGGACAGGGAGGATATGGCTACACCTTC.